The sequence of this T cell receptor (beta chain) was determined in a study of identical twins. Study outcomes and limitations: With beta out-of-frame sequences, excess sharing by twins was weaker.

For this clonotype: Its matching antigen is unknown.

TCRdb processed the 5' RACE reads anew with MiXCR; each CDR3 protein has one entry. This sample has about 810,000 distinct CDR3 sequences, with over 9% found just once. Healthy Caucasian donors formed the entire cohort. This same sample was also part of a study on yellow fever vaccine responses in identical twins. According to that study: Reportedly, the T cell response mounted by twins to vaccine seemed partly convergent, partly personalized.

This receptor was taken from a woman under 30 in good health. The sample consisted of PBMCs.

The CDR3: CASSQGTKTLHGEQFF. The DNA for the CDR3 is TGTGCCAGCAGCCAAGGGACTAAGACATTACACGGTGAGCAGTTCTTC. V usage is TRBV3-1 and J usage is TRBJ2-1, with D possibly matching TRBD2 (6 bases). V lost 1 base and J 9 bases, leaving 19 bases between the germline ends. The CDR3 sequence is 16 residues long. The germline gives CDR1 LGHDT, CDR2 YNNKEL (reference sequence).